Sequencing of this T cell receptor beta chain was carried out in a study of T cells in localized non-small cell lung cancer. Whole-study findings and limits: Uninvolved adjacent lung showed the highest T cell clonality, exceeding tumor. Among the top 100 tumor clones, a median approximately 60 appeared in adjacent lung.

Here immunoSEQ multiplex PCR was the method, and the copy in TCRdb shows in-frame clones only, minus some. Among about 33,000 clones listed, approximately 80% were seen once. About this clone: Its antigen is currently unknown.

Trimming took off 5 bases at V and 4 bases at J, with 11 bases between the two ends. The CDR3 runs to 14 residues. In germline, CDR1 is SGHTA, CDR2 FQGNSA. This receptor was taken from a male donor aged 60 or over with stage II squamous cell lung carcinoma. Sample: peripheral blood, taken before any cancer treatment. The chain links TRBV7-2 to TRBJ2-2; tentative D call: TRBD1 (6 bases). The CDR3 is CASSLDRSTGELFF. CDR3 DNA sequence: TGTGCCAGCAGCCTCGACAGGTCCACCGGGGAGCTGTTTTTT.